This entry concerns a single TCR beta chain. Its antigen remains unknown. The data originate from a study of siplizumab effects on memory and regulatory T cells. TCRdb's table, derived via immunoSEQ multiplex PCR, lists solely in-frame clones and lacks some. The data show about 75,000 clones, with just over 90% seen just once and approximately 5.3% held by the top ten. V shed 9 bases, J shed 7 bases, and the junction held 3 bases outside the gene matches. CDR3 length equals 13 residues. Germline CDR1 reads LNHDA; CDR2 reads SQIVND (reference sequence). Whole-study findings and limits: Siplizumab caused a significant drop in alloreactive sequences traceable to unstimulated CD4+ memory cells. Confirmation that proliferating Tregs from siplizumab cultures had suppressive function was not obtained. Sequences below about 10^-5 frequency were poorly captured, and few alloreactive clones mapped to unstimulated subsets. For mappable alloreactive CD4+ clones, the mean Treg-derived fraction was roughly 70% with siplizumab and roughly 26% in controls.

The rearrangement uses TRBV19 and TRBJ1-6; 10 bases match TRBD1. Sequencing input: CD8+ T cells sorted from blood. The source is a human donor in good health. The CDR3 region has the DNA TGTGCCAGCGAGGGACAGGGGAATTCACCCCTCCACTTT. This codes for CASEGQGNSPLHF.